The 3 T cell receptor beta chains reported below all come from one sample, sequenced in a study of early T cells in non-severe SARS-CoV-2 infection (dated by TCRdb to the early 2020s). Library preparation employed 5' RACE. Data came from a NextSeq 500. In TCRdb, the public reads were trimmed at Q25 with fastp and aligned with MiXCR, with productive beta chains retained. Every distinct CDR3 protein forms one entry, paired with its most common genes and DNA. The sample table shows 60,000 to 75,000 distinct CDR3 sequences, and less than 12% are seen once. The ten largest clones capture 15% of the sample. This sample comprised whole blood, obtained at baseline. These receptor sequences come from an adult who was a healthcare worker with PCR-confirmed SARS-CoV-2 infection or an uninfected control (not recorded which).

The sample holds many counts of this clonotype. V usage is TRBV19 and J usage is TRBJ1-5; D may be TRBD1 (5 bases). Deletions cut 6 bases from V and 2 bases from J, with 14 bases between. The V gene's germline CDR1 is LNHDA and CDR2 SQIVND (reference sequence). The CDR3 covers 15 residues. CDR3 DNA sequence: TGTGCCAGTAGACCGACAGCAAGAGGCAATCAGCCCCAGCATTTT. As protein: CASRPTARGNQPQHF.

CDR3 protein: CASSVGARNTGELFF. CDR3 bases: TGTGCCAGCAGTGTGGGGGCCAGGAACACCGGGGAGCTGTTTTTT. V gene TRBV6-5 combines with J gene TRBJ2-2; tentative D call: TRBD1 (6 bases). V was clipped by 5 bases and J by 1 base, with 11 bases between them. Germline V gene lookup returns CDR1 MNHEY and CDR2 SVGAGI. The CDR3 is 15 residues long.

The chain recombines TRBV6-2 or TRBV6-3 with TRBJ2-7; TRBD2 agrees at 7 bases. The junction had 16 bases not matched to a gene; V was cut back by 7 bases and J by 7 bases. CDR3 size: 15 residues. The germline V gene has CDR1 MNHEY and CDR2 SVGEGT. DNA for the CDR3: TGTGCCAGCACCGAACGACCGGCAGCGGGGCGGGAGCAGTACTTC. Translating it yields CASTERPAAGREQYF.